The entry below describes one TCR beta chain. These data originate in a study of blood T cell repertoires in COVID-19. Background on the study: The United States, Italy and Spain supplied acute and convalescent COVID-19 samples. PBMCs, B-cell-depleted T cells, or T cells provided the cDNA or gDNA that made up the material.

Participant age was about 18 to 89 years, and participants resided in roughly 25 US areas. The study assigned cohorts using participant-reported clinical history. Only in-frame clones appear in the TCRdb table, and some are missing; sequencing was by immunoSEQ multiplex PCR. This table holds 150,000 to 200,000 clones, around 82% found once. This TCR was sampled from a woman in her 50s with acute COVID-19. The sequenced sample was PBMCs or T cells enriched from blood (not recorded which).

The CDR3 here is CASSLARSGGEQFF. The CDR3 bases are TGTGCCAGCAGCTTAGCTAGGTCTGGAGGTGAGCAGTTCTTC. V and J are TRBV7-3 and TRBJ2-1; tentatively, D is TRBD2 (5 bases). Germline V gene data show CDR1 as SGHTA and CDR2 as FQGTGA. The V end lost 2 bases, the J end lost 9 bases, and 14 bases lay between the germline ends. The CDR3 sequence is 14 residues long.